The sequence of this T cell receptor (beta chain) was determined in a study of T cells in Graves' hyperthyroidism and ophthalmopathy. Study context: At initial diagnosis, before any treatment had begun, peripheral blood was obtained.

This clonotype has just a few counts. Its antigen remains unidentified. What was amplified from RNA transcripts were TCR beta CDR3 regions. Using the HTBI primer set, a first-round RT-PCR was run on the TCR CDR3. Via MiXCR, TCRdb re-called the multiplex PCR reads, giving one row per CDR3 protein. The sample consists of approximately 710,000 distinct CDR3 sequences, roughly 17% of them appearing once. Broader study findings: Appearing also in blood were most of the thyroid clonotypes expanded above 0.001.

Patients counted as stable if ophthalmopathy did not develop within 18 months. CDR1 is DFQATT, CDR2 SNEGSKA, per germline (reference sequence). V lost 4 bases to trimming and J lost 0 bases, with 14 bases between them. The CDR3 has 15 residues. The sample comprised blood. The clonotype comes from a man between 50 and 59 years old with Graves' hyperthyroidism. The genes are TRBV20-1 and TRBJ2-3; a possible D gene is TRBD1 (5 bases). In DNA form, the CDR3 reads TGCAGTGCTACCGACGGCAGGGAAAGCACAGATACGCAGTATTTT. This codes for CSATDGRESTDTQYF.